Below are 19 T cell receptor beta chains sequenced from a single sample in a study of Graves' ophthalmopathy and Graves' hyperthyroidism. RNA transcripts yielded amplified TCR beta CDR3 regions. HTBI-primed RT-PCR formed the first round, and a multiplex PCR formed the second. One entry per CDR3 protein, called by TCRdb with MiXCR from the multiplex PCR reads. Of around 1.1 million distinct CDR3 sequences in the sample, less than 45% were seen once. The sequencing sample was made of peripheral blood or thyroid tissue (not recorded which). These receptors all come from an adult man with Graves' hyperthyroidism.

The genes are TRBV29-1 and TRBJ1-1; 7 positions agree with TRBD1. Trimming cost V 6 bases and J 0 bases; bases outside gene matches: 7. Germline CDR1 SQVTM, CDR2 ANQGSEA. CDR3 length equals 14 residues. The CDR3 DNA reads TGCAGCGTGGAGGAGACAGGGATGAACACTGAAGCTTTCTTT. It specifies CSVEETGMNTEAFF.

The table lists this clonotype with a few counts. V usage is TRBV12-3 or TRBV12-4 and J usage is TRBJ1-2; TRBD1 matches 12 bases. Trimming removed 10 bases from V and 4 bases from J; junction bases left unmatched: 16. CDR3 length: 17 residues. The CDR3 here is CATRVRDRGRHFYGYTF. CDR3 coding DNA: TGTGCCACCCGCGTCCGGGACAGGGGGCGTCATTTCTATGGCTACACCTTC.

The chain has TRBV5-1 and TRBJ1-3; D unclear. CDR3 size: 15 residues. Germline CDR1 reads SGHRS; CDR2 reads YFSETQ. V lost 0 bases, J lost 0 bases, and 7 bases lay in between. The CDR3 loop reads CASSLGQPSGNTIYF. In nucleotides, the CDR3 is TGCGCCAGCAGCTTGGGTCAGCCCTCTGGAAACACCATATATTTT.

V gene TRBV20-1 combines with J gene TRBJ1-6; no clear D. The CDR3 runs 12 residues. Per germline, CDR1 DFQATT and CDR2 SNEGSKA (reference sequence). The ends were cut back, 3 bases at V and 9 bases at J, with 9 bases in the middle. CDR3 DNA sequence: TGCAGTGCTAGCGGCCGTGGTTCACCCCTCCACTTT. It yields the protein CSASGRGSPLHF.

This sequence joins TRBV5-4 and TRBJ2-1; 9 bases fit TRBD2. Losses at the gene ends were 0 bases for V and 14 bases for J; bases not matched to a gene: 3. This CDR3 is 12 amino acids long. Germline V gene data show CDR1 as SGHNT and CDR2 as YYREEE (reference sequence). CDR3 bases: TGTGCCAGCAGCTTGGATGCGGGAGGGAAGTTCTTC. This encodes CASSLDAGGKFF.

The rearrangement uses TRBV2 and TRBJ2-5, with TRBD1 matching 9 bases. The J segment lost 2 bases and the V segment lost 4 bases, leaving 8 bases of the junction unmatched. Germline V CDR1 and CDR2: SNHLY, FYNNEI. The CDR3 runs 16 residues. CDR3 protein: CASSVGGQGRQETQYF. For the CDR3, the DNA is TGTGCCAGCAGTGTGGGGGGACAGGGCCGACAAGAGACCCAGTACTTC.

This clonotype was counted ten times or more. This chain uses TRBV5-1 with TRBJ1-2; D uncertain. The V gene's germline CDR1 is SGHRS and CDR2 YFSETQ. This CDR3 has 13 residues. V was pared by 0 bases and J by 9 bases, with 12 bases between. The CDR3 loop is CASSLGISSSYTF. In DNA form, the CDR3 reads TGCGCCAGCAGCTTGGGGATCTCGAGCAGCTACACCTTC. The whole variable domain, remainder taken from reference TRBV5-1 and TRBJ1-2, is KAGVTQTPRYLIKTRGQQVTLSCSPISGHRSVSWYQQTPGQGLQFLFEYFSETQRNKGNFPGRFSGRQFSNSRSEMNVSTLELGDSALYLCASSLGISSSYTFGSGTRLTVV.

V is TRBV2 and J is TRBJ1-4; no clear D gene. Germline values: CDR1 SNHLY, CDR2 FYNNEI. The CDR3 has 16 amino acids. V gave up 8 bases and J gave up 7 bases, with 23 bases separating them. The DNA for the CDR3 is TGTGCCAGCTTATCCTCCGTGGCAGGCATGAGTGAAAAACTGTTTTTT. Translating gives CASLSSVAGMSEKLFF. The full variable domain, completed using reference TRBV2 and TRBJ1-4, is EPEVTQTPSHQVTQMGQEVILRCVPISNHLYFYWYRQILGQKVEFLVSFYNNEISEKSEIFDDQFSVERPDGSNFTLKIRSTKLEDSAMYFCASLSSVAGMSEKLFFGSGTQLSVL.

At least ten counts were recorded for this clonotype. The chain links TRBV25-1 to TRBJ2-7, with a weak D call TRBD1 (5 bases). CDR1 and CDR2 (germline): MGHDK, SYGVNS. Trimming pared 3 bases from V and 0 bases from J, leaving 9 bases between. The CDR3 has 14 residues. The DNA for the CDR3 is TGTGCCAGCAGTGAGGCAGGGCGCTCCTACGAGCAGTACTTC. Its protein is CASSEAGRSYEQYF.

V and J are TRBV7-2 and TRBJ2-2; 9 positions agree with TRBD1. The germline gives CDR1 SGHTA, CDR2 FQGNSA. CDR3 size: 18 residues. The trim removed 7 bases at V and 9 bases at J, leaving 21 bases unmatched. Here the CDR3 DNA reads TGTGCCAGCACCCCACGACCCGGGACAGGGATGATTCTACGGGAGCTGTTTTTT. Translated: CASTPRPGTGMILRELFF.

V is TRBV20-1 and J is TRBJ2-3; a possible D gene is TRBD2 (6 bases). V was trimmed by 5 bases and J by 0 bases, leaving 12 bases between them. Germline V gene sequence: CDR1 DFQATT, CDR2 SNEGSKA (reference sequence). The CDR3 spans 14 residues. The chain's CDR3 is CSAVRLVSTDTQYF. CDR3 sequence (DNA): TGCAGTGCTGTCCGACTAGTTAGCACAGATACGCAGTATTTT.

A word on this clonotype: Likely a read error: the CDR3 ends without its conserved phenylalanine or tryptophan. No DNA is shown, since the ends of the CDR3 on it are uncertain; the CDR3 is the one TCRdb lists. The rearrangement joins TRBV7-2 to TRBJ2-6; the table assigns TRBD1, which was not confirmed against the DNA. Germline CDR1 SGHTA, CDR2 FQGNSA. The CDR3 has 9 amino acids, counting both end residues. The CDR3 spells CASSPRRQS.

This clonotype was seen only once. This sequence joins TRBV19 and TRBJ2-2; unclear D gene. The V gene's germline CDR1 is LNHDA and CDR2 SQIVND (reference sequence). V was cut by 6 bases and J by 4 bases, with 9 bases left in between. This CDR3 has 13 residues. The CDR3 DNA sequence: TGTGCCAGTAGACAGCGAAGCACCGGGGAGCTGTTTTTT. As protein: CASRQRSTGELFF.

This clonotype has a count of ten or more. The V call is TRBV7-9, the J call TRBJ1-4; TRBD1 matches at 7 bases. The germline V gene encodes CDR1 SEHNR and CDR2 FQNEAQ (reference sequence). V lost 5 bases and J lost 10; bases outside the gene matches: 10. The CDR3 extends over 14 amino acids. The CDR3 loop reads CASSTRGTYGKLFF. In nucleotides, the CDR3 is TGTGCCAGCAGCACCAGGGGGACCTATGGAAAACTGTTTTTT. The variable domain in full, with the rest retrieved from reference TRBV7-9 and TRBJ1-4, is DTGVSQNPRHKITKRGQNVTFRCDPISEHNRLYWYRQTLGQGPEFLTYFQNEAQLEKSRLLSDRFSAERPKGSFSTLEIQRTEQGDSAMYLCASSTRGTYGKLFFGSGTQLSVL.

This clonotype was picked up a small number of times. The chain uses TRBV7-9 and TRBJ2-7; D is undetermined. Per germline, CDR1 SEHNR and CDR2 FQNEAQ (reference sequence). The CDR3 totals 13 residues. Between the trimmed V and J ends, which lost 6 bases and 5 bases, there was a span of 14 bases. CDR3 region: CASSLQSGNEQYF. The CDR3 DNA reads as TGTGCCAGCAGTCTGCAAAGTGGGAACGAGCAGTACTTC.

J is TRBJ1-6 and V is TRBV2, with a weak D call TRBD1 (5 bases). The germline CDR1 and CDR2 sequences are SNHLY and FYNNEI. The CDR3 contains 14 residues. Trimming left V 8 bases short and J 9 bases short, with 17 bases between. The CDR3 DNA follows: TGTGCCAGCGGGGGTGGGGTTGTCGGTTCACCCCTCCACTTT. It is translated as CASGGGVVGSPLHF.

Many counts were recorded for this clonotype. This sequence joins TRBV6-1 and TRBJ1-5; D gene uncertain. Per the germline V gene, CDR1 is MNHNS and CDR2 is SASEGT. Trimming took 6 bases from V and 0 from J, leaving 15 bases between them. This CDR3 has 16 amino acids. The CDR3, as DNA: TGTGCCAGCAGGCGCGCACAGTCTTATAGCAATCAGCCCCAGCATTTT. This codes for CASRRAQSYSNQPQHF.

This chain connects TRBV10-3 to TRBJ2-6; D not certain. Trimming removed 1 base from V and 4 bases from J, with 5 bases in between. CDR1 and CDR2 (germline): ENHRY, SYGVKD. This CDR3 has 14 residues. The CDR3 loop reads CAISEFSGANVLTF. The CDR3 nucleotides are TGTGCCATCAGTGAGTTCTCGGGGGCCAACGTCCTGACTTTC.

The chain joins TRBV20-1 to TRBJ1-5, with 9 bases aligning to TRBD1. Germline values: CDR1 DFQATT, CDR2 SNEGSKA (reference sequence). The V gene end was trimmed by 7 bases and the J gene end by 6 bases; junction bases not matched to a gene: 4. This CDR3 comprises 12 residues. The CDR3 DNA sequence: TGCAGTGGGGGGACAGGGAGTCAGCCCCAGCATTTT. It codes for CSGGTGSQPQHF.